Listed below are T cell receptor beta chains from one sample, sequenced in a study of blood T cell repertoires in COVID-19. The table came from immunoSEQ multiplex PCR; TCRdb's copy has only in-frame clones and leaves some out. The sample carries about 29,000 clones, about 90% recorded once. The sequencing input was peripheral blood. Source of these receptors: a human donor in a cohort sampled during active COVID-19. Both conserved end residues are part of each CDR3. The order of the fields is V gene, clone size, D gene, J gene, CDR3 protein, CDR3 DNA. A D gene is named only where the DNA matches it firmly. A row's size may be missing; if present it is once, few, many or a size class.

TRBV2,NA,NA,TRBJ2-3,CASTQNQQPDTQYF,TGTGCCAGCACTCAGAATCAACAGCCAGATACGCAGTATTTT
TRBV7-2,NA,NA,TRBJ1-2,CASSPSRANYGYTF,TGTGCCAGCAGCCCTTCGAGGGCAAACTATGGCTACACCTTC
TRBV7-9,NA,NA,TRBJ1-4,CASSYRQTPNEKLFF,TGTGCCAGCAGCTACAGACAGACGCCTAATGAAAAACTGTTTTTT
TRBV7-8,NA,TRBD2,TRBJ2-1,CASSLARLAGEQFF,TGTGCCAGCAGCTTAGCGAGGCTAGCGGGCGAGCAGTTCTTC
TRBV27,once,NA,TRBJ2-1,CASSLSGLVSYNEQFF,TGTGCCAGCAGTTTATCGGGCTTAGTCTCCTACAATGAGCAGTTCTTC
TRBV3-1/TRBV3-2,NA,NA,TRBJ2-1,CASSQGGNILGDEQFF,TGTGCCAGCAGCCAAGGCGGGAACATTTTGGGGGATGAGCAGTTCTTC
TRBV2,NA,NA,TRBJ2-5,CASSEREGGAQYF,TGTGCCAGCAGTGAAAGGGAAGGGGGGGCCCAGTACTTC
TRBV7-2,few,TRBD2,TRBJ2-1,CASSSERGSYNEQFF,TGTGCCAGCAGCTCCGAGCGGGGCTCCTACAATGAGCAGTTCTTC
TRBV18,medium-sized,TRBD1,TRBJ2-1,CASSPTGQGFNEQFF,TGTGCCAGCTCACCAACCGGACAGGGTTTCAATGAGCAGTTCTTC
TRBV30,NA,TRBD1,TRBJ2-3,CASTDRGTDTQYF,TGTGCCTCAACGGACAGGGGCACAGATACGCAGTATTTT
TRBV19,NA,TRBD1,TRBJ2-1,CASSKDRATYNEQFF,TGTGCCAGTAGTAAGGACAGGGCCACCTACAATGAGCAGTTCTTC
TRBV5-1,few,NA,TRBJ1-3,CASSLAGNSGNTIYF,TGCGCCAGCAGCTTGGCCGGGAACTCTGGAAACACCATATATTTT
TRBV6-4,NA,NA,TRBJ1-2,CASSDSIAKVNYGYTF,TGTGCCAGCAGTGACTCGATAGCAAAGGTAAACTATGGCTACACCTTC
TRBV19,NA,NA,TRBJ2-5,CASSASKTQYF,TGTGCCAGTAGTGCGTCGAAGACCCAGTACTTC
TRBV23-1,NA,TRBD1,TRBJ2-4,CASSQSHVQRGQPLLAKNIQYF,TGCGCCAGCAGTCAATCACATGTCCAACGGGGACAGCCCCTTCTAGCCAAAAACATTCAGTACTTC
TRBV4-1,once,NA,TRBJ2-5,CASSVTKRQGETQYF,TGCGCCAGCAGCGTGACTAAGCGGCAAGGAGAGACCCAGTACTTC
TRBV2,NA,NA,TRBJ1-1,CASSRDQEGGTEAFF,TGTGCCAGCAGCCGGGACCAAGAAGGGGGAACTGAAGCTTTCTTT
TRBV18,NA,TRBD1,TRBJ2-1,CASSPGTGAYNEQFF,TGTGCCAGCTCACCTGGGACAGGGGCCTACAATGAGCAGTTCTTC
TRBV11-2,once,NA,TRBJ2-5,CASSLGLLQETQYF,TGTGCCAGCAGCTTAGGTTTACTTCAAGAGACCCAGTACTTC
TRBV27,NA,TRBD1,TRBJ2-3,CASSRGQGLTDTQYF,TGTGCCAGCAGTAGAGGACAGGGACTCACAGATACGCAGTATTTT
TRBV7-9,NA,TRBD1,TRBJ2-5,CASSLGQQETQYF,TGTGCCAGCAGCTTGGGACAGCAAGAGACCCAGTACTTC
TRBV30,NA,TRBD2,TRBJ2-5,CAWSGNGGAGETQYF,TGTGCCTGGAGTGGCAACGGGGGGGCCGGGGAGACCCAGTACTTC